Shown below are 29 T cell receptor beta chains from a single sample sequenced in a study of OX40 agonist ivuxolimab in advanced cancers. Method: immunoSEQ multiplex PCR; TCRdb's copy keeps in-frame clones and lacks some. This sample has roughly 150,000 clones, with 94% found just once. The sequences come from CD4+ or CD8+ T cells sorted from blood, collected in a trial of the OX40 agonist ivuxolimab. The receptor source for this set is an adult with an advanced solid tumor such as melanoma, head and neck, liver or kidney cancer.

The V gene is TRBV5-1, the J gene TRBJ1-2; 8 positions agree with TRBD1. The V gene end was trimmed by 1 base and the J gene end by 8 bases; junction bases not matched to a gene: 7. Per the germline V gene, CDR1 is SGHRS and CDR2 is YFSETQ. The CDR3 has 14 amino acids. The chain's CDR3 is CASSLLQGGNGYTF. The CDR3 bases are TGCGCCAGCAGCTTGCTACAGGGGGGTAACGGCTACACCTTC.

The chain combines TRBV28 with TRBJ2-2; 14 bases match TRBD2. The V segment lost 3 bases and the J segment 9 bases; nucleotides outside the gene matches: 6. The CDR3 has 16 amino acids. In germline, CDR1 is MDHEN, CDR2 SYDVKM. The CDR3 DNA follows: TGTGCCAGCAGTTTTTTAGGGACTAGCGGGAGCCGGGAGCTGTTTTTT. It translates to CASSFLGTSGSRELFF.

This sequence joins TRBV5-1 and TRBJ1-1, with D possibly TRBD1 on 5 matching bases. CDR1 and CDR2 from the germline V gene are SGHRS and YFSETQ. V lost 4 bases and J 2 bases, leaving 18 bases between the germline ends. CDR3 length equals 16 residues. CDR3 DNA sequence: TGCGCCAGCAGCCCTAATCTAGGGGTTGGAAACACTGAAGCTTTCTTT. Its protein product is CASSPNLGVGNTEAFF.

V gene TRBV6-5 combines with J gene TRBJ1-2; D is unclear. The CDR3 extends over 16 amino acids. V lost 0 bases to trimming and J lost 1 base, with 12 bases between them. The germline V gene encodes CDR1 MNHEY and CDR2 SVGAGI. CDR3 nucleotides: TGTGCCAGCAGTTACTCCCGGCGGGCACTTAACTATGGCTACACCTTC. It yields the protein CASSYSRRALNYGYTF.

J is TRBJ2-3 and V is TRBV6-6; D not resolved. This CDR3 has 14 residues. The V and J ends lost 4 bases and 0 bases respectively, with 8 bases between them. Germline assignment: CDR1 MNHNY and CDR2 SVGAGI (reference sequence). CDR3 nucleotides: TGTGCCAGCAGTTTTCGGAGTAGCACAGATACGCAGTATTTT. Translating gives CASSFRSSTDTQYF.

The chain has TRBV6-4 and TRBJ2-7; D call uncertain. Germline V gives CDR1 MRHNA, CDR2 SNTAGT. This CDR3 region has 10 residues. V was cut by 7 bases and J by 5 bases, with 6 bases left in between. CDR3 DNA sequence: TGTGCCAGCAACTCGGACGAGCAGTACTTC. Amino acid sequence: CASNSDEQYF.

The chain carries TRBV6-6 and TRBJ1-3, with TRBD1 as a possible D gene (5 bases). The CDR3 has 16 amino acids. V was pared by 4 bases and J by 2 bases, with 15 bases between. Looked up from germline, CDR1 is MNHNY and CDR2 is SVGAGI (reference sequence). The CDR3 region is CASSSSLQGAGNTIYF. For the CDR3, the DNA is TGTGCCAGCAGTTCATCCCTCCAGGGAGCTGGAAACACCATATATTTT.

This rearrangement joins TRBV10-3 to TRBJ2-1; 8 bases agree with TRBD2. CDR1 is ENHRY, CDR2 SYGVKD, per germline. The CDR3 has 16 amino acids. The V and J ends lost 1 base and 3 bases, in that order; junction bases with no gene match: 5. The CDR3 reads CAISEYAGGNYNEQFF. The CDR3 DNA reads TGTGCCATCAGTGAGTACGCGGGGGGCAACTACAATGAGCAGTTCTTC.

This chain joins TRBV18 and TRBJ2-3, with D unclear. The ends were cut back, 0 bases at V and 8 bases at J, with 12 bases in the middle. Germline-derived CDR1 and CDR2 are KGHSH and LQKENI. The CDR3 runs 14 residues. CDR3 DNA sequence: TGTGCCAGCTCACCACCCCAACCCCCGGGTACGCAGTATTTT. This sequence encodes CASSPPQPPGTQYF.

This clone occurred once. V and J are TRBV10-3 and TRBJ2-3; unclear D gene. V was clipped by 6 bases and J by 6 bases, with 7 bases between them. In germline, CDR1 is ENHRY, CDR2 SYGVKD. CDR3 length equals 11 residues. The CDR3 reads CAIRSQDTQYF. In DNA, the CDR3 is TGTGCCATCAGGTCCCAGGATACGCAGTATTTT.

The chain joins TRBV6-4 to TRBJ2-1; D unresolved. The germline CDR1 and CDR2 sequences are MRHNA and SNTAGT. V shed 0 bases and J shed 5 bases, with 8 bases lying between them. The CDR3 is made up of 14 amino acids. The CDR3 DNA reads TGTGCCAGCAGTGACTCGTGGACGAACAATGAGCAGTTCTTC. The encoded protein is CASSDSWTNNEQFF.

The J gene is TRBJ1-3, the V gene TRBV18, with D perhaps TRBD1 (5 bases). CDR3 size: 16 residues. With 3 bases removed from V and 0 bases from J, the gap between germline ends came to 12 bases. The germline V gene has CDR1 KGHSH and CDR2 LQKENI. The CDR3 DNA reads TGTGCCAGCTCACCCTCAGGGATAGCCTCTGGAAACACCATATATTTT. Translating gives CASSPSGIASGNTIYF.

This clone was counted a few times. This sequence joins TRBV7-8 and TRBJ1-2, with TRBD1 as a possible D gene (6 bases). V was shortened by 5 bases and J by 4 bases, with 17 bases between the two germline ends. The germline V gene has CDR1 SGHVS and CDR2 FQNEAQ. This CDR3 region has 15 residues. CDR3 sequence: CASSPRGQSFYGYTF. The CDR3 DNA sequence: TGTGCCAGCAGCCCGAGAGGACAGTCCTTCTATGGCTACACCTTC. Supplemented by reference TRBV7-8 and TRBJ1-2, the full variable domain reads GAGVSQSPRYKVAKRGQDVALRCDPISGHVSLFWYQQALGQGPEFLTYFQNEAQLDKSGLPSDRFFAERPEGSVSTLKIQRTQQEDSAVYLCASSPRGQSFYGYTFGSGTRLTVV.

The rearrangement links TRBV6-5 to TRBJ1-1; D perhaps matches TRBD1 (6 bases). There are 15 residues in the CDR3. V gave up 2 bases and J gave up 3 bases, with 13 bases separating them. Germline assignment: CDR1 MNHEY and CDR2 SVGAGI. CDR3 coding DNA: TGTGCCAGCAGTTACCGACAGGCCCCGGACACTGAAGCTTTCTTT. It codes for CASSYRQAPDTEAFF.

The chain recombines TRBV4-1 with TRBJ2-1; 12 bases are shared with TRBD2. Germline CDR1 reads MGHRA; CDR2 reads YSYEKL. J gave up 4 bases and V 6 bases, and 25 bases lay outside the gene matches. The CDR3 extends over 22 amino acids. The DNA of the CDR3 is TGCGCCAGCAGTCCAAGACCGGGACAGACATTTCGGACTAGCGGGACGTACAATGAGCAGTTCTTC. It is translated as CASSPRPGQTFRTSGTYNEQFF.

The V call is TRBV7-3, the J call TRBJ1-5; D unclear. CDR3 length equals 17 residues. Germline loops: CDR1 SGHTA, CDR2 FQGTGA. The ends were cut back, 5 bases at V and 2 bases at J, with 19 bases in the middle. The CDR3 nucleotides are TGTGCCAGCAGCCCCCGGACCGCCCGAGACGGCAATCAGCCCCAGCATTTT. This encodes CASSPRTARDGNQPQHF.

The CDR3 loop is CASSQGAKGKAVYGYTF. Here the CDR3 DNA reads TGCGCCAGCAGCCAAGGAGCCAAGGGGAAGGCAGTCTATGGCTACACCTTC. The rearrangement uses TRBV4-3 and TRBJ1-2, with D possibly TRBD1 on 5 matching bases. Germline CDR1 LGHNA, CDR2 YSLEER. The V gene lost 1 base and the J gene lost 4 bases, with 19 bases spanning the gap. The CDR3 contains 17 residues.

V gene TRBV11-2 combines with J gene TRBJ2-5; 10 bases fit TRBD2. Germline loops: CDR1 SGHAT, CDR2 FQNNGV. With 5 bases clipped from V and 4 bases from J, the junction kept 10 bases outside the gene matches. The CDR3 contains 16 residues. CDR3 protein: CASSPPGGLARETQYF. The CDR3 DNA reads as TGTGCCAGCAGCCCCCCCGGGGGACTAGCGAGAGAGACCCAGTACTTC.

This rearrangement joins TRBV10-1 to TRBJ2-1; 8 bases agree with TRBD1. The CDR3 spans 15 residues. After removal of 7 bases from V and 4 bases from J, the junction contained 9 bases not matched to a gene. Germline loops: CDR1 WNHNN, CDR2 SYGVQD (reference sequence). In DNA form, the CDR3 reads TGCGCCAGCAACGGACAGGGTAATTTGTACAATGAGCAGTTCTTC. It translates to CASNGQGNLYNEQFF.

V is TRBV10-2 and J is TRBJ1-2; weak D call: TRBD1 (6 bases). V was cut by 3 bases and J by 4 bases, with 18 bases left in between. The CDR3 consists of 16 residues. In germline, CDR1 is WSHSY, CDR2 SAAADI. CDR3 in amino acids: CASSDGMGGQSYGYTF. Here the CDR3 DNA reads TGCGCCAGCAGTGATGGTATGGGGGGGCAGAGCTATGGCTACACCTTC.

This clone was detected only once. The chain employs TRBV2 and TRBJ2-7, with TRBD2 matching 8 bases. Unmatched junction bases numbered 6, after V lost 6 bases and J lost 2 bases. Germline CDR1 reads SNHLY; CDR2 reads FYNNEI. This CDR3 is built from 14 residues. The CDR3 loop reads CASRATGLAYEQYF. CDR3 nucleotide sequence: TGTGCCAGCAGAGCCACGGGACTAGCCTACGAGCAGTACTTC.

V is TRBV7-7 and J is TRBJ1-1; the D gene is possibly TRBD1 (6 bases). This CDR3 contains 16 residues. The V gene's germline CDR1 is SSHAT and CDR2 FNYEAQ (reference sequence). V gave up 2 bases and J gave up 1 base, with 14 bases separating them. The CDR3 DNA sequence: TGTGCCAGCAGCTTAACCCTCCAGGGGTGGAACACTGAAGCTTTCTTT. Residues: CASSLTLQGWNTEAFF.

The chain combines TRBV6-1 with TRBJ1-3, with a possible D match to TRBD1 (5 bases). The CDR3 has 16 residues. The V and J ends lost 4 bases and 0 bases respectively, with 13 bases between them. Germline assignment: CDR1 MNHNS and CDR2 SASEGT. This CDR3 is CASSAYSGSSGNTIYF. CDR3 nucleotides: TGTGCCAGCAGTGCATACTCAGGGAGCTCTGGAAACACCATATATTTT.

The table lists this clone with a count of one. The V and J genes are TRBV7-2 and TRBJ2-7; 14 bases match TRBD2. The germline V gene encodes CDR1 SGHTA and CDR2 FQGNSA. V shed 1 base and J 7 bases; nucleotides not matched to a gene: 9. The length of the CDR3 is 17 residues. CDR3 amino acids: CASSLDSTSGGAGEQYF. In DNA form, the CDR3 reads TGTGCCAGCAGCTTAGACTCGACTAGCGGGGGGGCCGGAGAGCAGTACTTC.

V usage is TRBV5-6 and J usage is TRBJ1-3; 8 bases match TRBD1. Unmatched junction bases numbered 5, after V lost 4 bases and J lost 5 bases. The CDR3 is 14 amino acids. Per germline, CDR1 SGHDT and CDR2 YYEEEE. The CDR3: CASSTGQGRNTIYF. DNA of the CDR3: TGTGCCAGCAGCACCGGACAGGGAAGAAACACCATATATTTT.

This chain uses TRBV7-2 with TRBJ2-7; 8 bases are a match to TRBD1. Losses at the gene ends were 2 bases for V and 2 bases for J; bases not matched to a gene: 5. From germline, CDR1 is SGHTA and CDR2 FQGNSA. The CDR3 consists of 15 residues. The CDR3, as DNA: TGTGCCAGCAGCTTAAGTAGACAGGGGACCTACGAGCAGTACTTC. Translation: CASSLSRQGTYEQYF.

The J gene is TRBJ2-7, the V gene TRBV28; tentative D call: TRBD2 (5 bases). Looked up from germline, CDR1 is MDHEN and CDR2 is SYDVKM. Trimming took 3 bases from V and 2 from J, leaving 5 bases between them. The CDR3 runs 12 residues. The CDR3 DNA is TGTGCCAGCAGTTTCGGGGCCTACGAGCAGTACTTC. It codes for CASSFGAYEQYF.

The chain has TRBV6-5 and TRBJ1-3; a weak D match, TRBD1 (5 bases). V shed 2 bases and J shed 4 bases, with 15 bases lying between them. The CDR3 length is 16 residues. Germline V gives CDR1 MNHEY, CDR2 SVGAGI. The DNA for the CDR3 is TGTGCCAGCAGTTACGCCGTAGGGGCGGGGGGAAACACCATATATTTT. It yields the protein CASSYAVGAGGNTIYF.

This chain joins TRBV28 and TRBJ1-2, with D uncertain. The germline V gene has CDR1 MDHEN and CDR2 SYDVKM. Trimming pared 6 bases from V and 3 bases from J, leaving 17 bases between. This CDR3 spans 15 amino acids. The CDR3 DNA is TGTGCCAGCAGCTTAGGAGGATTAAGTTACTATGGCTACACCTTC. This gives the protein CASSLGGLSYYGYTF.